Reported below is one TCR beta chain. This clonotype appeared a few times. Its target antigen remains unknown. Within one base of it there is no much larger clone, and no base qualities were kept. The receptor library was made with PCR. Sequencing was performed on an Illumina HiSeq 2500. Molecular barcoding was employed in the preparation of TCR libraries, with unique molecular identifiers being used to normalize TCRbeta repertoire quantification. The raw public data were reprocessed by TCRdb itself: fastp quality trimming at Q25, MiXCR clonotype calling, in-frame beta chains only. Rows are combined by CDR3 protein, so each entry shows the most common genes and DNA. The table for this sample lists hundreds of thousands of distinct CDR3 sequences; around 15% of them were counted only once. The ten largest clones take up just under 30% of the sample. This sample is part of a study of T-cell reconstitution after alpha-beta-depleted transplantation in children listed by TCRdb under 2016. Regarding the research as a whole: The study quantitatively tracked T-cell immune reconstitution after TCRalphabeta/CD19-depleted allogeneic hematopoietic cell transplantation in children using TCR repertoire profiling. What the study reported, not specific to this receptor: Hyperexpanded clone frequencies declined over subsequent months; after one year, T-cell counts and TCRbeta diversity were mostly attributed to newly produced T cells. In some patients, the high TCRbeta diversity seen at day 60 was put down to recipient T cells and intrathymic progenitors that had survived conditioning. Apparently early alphabetaT-cell count recovery about two months after transplant reportedly relied on only several hundred rapidly expanded clones derived from non-depleted graft cells.

V is cut by 5 bases and J by 0 bases, and the space between the germline ends is 12 bases. The CDR3 spans 15 residues, from the cysteine through the phenylalanine. Only CDR3 DNA remains: 45 bases, in frame from the first base. From the germline V gene, CDR1 is WSHSY and CDR2 is SAAADI. The treatment or condition label, as the study defines it: allogeneic hematopoietic cell transplantation with graft depleted of TCRalphabeta T cells and CD19 B cells. TCRalphabeta/CD19-depleted allogeneic hematopoietic cell grafts were given to the transplant recipients, all of whom were children. The clonotype originates from a boy less than two years old who had a stem cell transplant for Wiskott-Aldrich syndrome, so the T cells may come from the graft donor. Rearrangement joined TRBV10-2 to TRBJ2-3, with TRBD1 perhaps the D gene, on 5 matching bases. The sample consisted of PBMCs, mostly from graft donor cells, taken 360 days after TCRalphabeta/CD19-depleted stem cell transplant. The CDR3 region has the sequence CASSQTVGSTDTQYF. The base sequence is TGCGCCAGCAGTCAGACAGTGGGAAGCACAGATACGCAGTATTTT.